The clone carrying this T cell receptor (beta chain) has just a few counts. Its antigen remains unidentified. Both 60 Vbeta primers and 13 Jbeta primers went into the PCR. Libraries were prepared by immunoSEQ multiplex PCR; TCRdb keeps only in-frame clonotypes and omits some of them. The sample shows approximately 100,000 clones, approximately 80% of them seen only once. The data are from a study of cytomegalovirus exposure and HLA in healthy donors. Broader study findings: What TCR beta sequences reportedly achieved was accurate prediction of HLA-A and HLA-B alleles in most subjects. Cytomegalovirus status was reportedly diagnosed by the classifier with high sensitivity and specificity.

V shed 7 bases, J shed 0 bases, and the junction held 8 bases outside the gene matches. The germline V gene has CDR1 LNHDA and CDR2 SQIVND (reference sequence). The CDR3 is 15 amino acids. The sequence came from a female donor in good health and CMV-seropositive. This chain joins TRBV19 and TRBJ1-1; 7 positions match TRBD1. Source material: PBMCs. DNA of the CDR3: TGTGCCAGTAATGCAGGGGGACGGGTGAACACTGAAGCTTTCTTT. This sequence encodes CASNAGGRVNTEAFF.